These 24 T cell receptor beta chains originate from one sample sequenced in a study of cytomegalovirus exposure and HLA in healthy donors. The PCR employed 60 Vbeta primers together with 13 Jbeta primers. The data were produced by immunoSEQ multiplex PCR, yet TCRdb's version contains in-frame clones alone and is incomplete. The table has around 67,000 clones, roughly 68% seen once. The sequenced material came from PBMCs. These receptors were obtained from a woman in her forties or fifties in good health and CMV-seronegative.

This clone was observed once. The chain uses TRBV7-2 and TRBJ1-3; D is unclear. V was shortened by 4 bases and J by 0 bases, with 4 bases between the two germline ends. Germline V gives CDR1 SGHTA, CDR2 FQGNSA. The CDR3 consists of 13 residues. The CDR3 loop is CASSSYSGNTIYF. CDR3 sequence (DNA): TGTGCCAGCAGCTCCTACTCTGGAAACACCATATATTTT.

The chain is built from TRBV10-3 and TRBJ2-1; D is unclear. Per the germline V gene, CDR1 is ENHRY and CDR2 is SYGVKD. The length of the CDR3 is 13 residues. Trimming took 6 bases from V and 2 from J, leaving 8 bases between them. The DNA of the CDR3 is TGTGCCATCAGATCGGAGACCTACAATGAGCAGTTCTTC. Encoded protein: CAIRSETYNEQFF.

The J gene is TRBJ1-3, the V gene TRBV10-3, with D maybe TRBD1 (6 bases). CDR3 length: 13 amino acids. Germline CDR1 ENHRY, CDR2 SYGVKD. The V end was cut by 8 bases, the J end by 4 bases, with 12 bases between. The CDR3 DNA is TGTGCCATCGCGGGGGCAACAGGAAACACCATATATTTT. Protein: CAIAGATGNTIYF.

This CDR3 is CASSLWDRVSYEQYF. CDR3 bases: TGCGCCAGCAGCCTCTGGGACAGGGTTTCCTACGAGCAGTACTTC. J is TRBJ2-7 and V is TRBV5-1; the match to TRBD1 covers 9 bases. V lost 4 bases to trimming and J lost 1 base; unmatched junction nucleotides: 6. Germline CDR1 reads SGHRS; CDR2 reads YFSETQ. CDR3 length: 15 residues.

The count of this clone is one. The chain has TRBV4-1 and TRBJ2-1; possibly TRBD2 for D (5 bases). The CDR3 extends over 16 amino acids. V dropped 4 bases and J dropped 6 bases, with 19 bases sitting between them. CDR1 MGHRA and CDR2 YSYEKL come from the germline V gene. CDR3 sequence: CASSLEEVWAFNEQFF. The CDR3 nucleotides are TGCGCCAGCAGCCTGGAGGAGGTCTGGGCTTTCAATGAGCAGTTCTTC.

This clone showed up just a few times. The CDR3 protein is CASSSVLGTEAFF. Written as DNA, the CDR3 is TGTGCCAGCAGTAGCGTATTAGGCACTGAAGCTTTCTTT. V is TRBV9 and J is TRBJ1-1; D gene ambiguous. The V end was cut by 5 bases, the J end by 4 bases, with 12 bases between. Germline-derived CDR1 and CDR2 are SGDLS and YYNGEE. The CDR3 is 13 residues long.

This clone was counted a few times. The chain links TRBV10-3 to TRBJ1-3, with D maybe TRBD1 (5 bases). V gave up 2 bases and J gave up 3 bases, with 11 bases separating them. Germline V CDR1 and CDR2: ENHRY, SYGVKD. This CDR3 spans 15 amino acids. The CDR3 sequence is CAISEPQGYGNTIYF. CDR3 nucleotide sequence: TGTGCCATCAGTGAGCCCCAGGGTTATGGAAACACCATATATTTT.

This clone occurred a few times. This sequence joins TRBV2 and TRBJ1-2; D remains ambiguous. The CDR3 loop spans 13 amino acids. Trimming stripped 6 bases from V and 2 bases from J, with 10 bases between. Germline V gives CDR1 SNHLY, CDR2 FYNNEI. Here the CDR3 reads CASRYLLNYGYTF. The CDR3 coding sequence is TGTGCCAGCAGGTACCTACTAAACTATGGCTACACCTTC.

This chain connects TRBV18 to TRBJ1-5; D is possibly TRBD1 (5 bases). The V and J ends lost 5 bases and 0 bases respectively, with 14 bases between them. Germline loops: CDR1 KGHSH, CDR2 LQKENI. CDR3 length equals 16 residues. CDR3 region: CASSLAGRNSNQPQHF. As DNA, the CDR3 is TGTGCCAGCTCATTGGCAGGGAGGAATAGCAATCAGCCCCAGCATTTT.

This clone was seen a few times. The V gene is TRBV5-4, the J gene TRBJ1-2, with 8 bases matching TRBD1. CDR3 length equals 18 residues. Germline CDR1 is SGHNT and CDR2 is YYREEE (reference sequence). V lost 4 bases, J lost 4 bases, and 18 bases stayed unmatched. CDR3 region: CASSRQEGQESPAYGYTF. The CDR3 nucleotides are TGTGCCAGCAGCCGCCAAGAGGGACAGGAATCACCTGCCTATGGCTACACCTTC.

The chain combines TRBV9 with TRBJ1-4; D remains ambiguous. V was cut by 0 bases and J by 4 bases, with 7 bases left in between. The CDR3 is 14 amino acids. CDR1 is SGDLS, CDR2 YYNGEE, per germline. CDR3 in amino acids: CASSVDFRNEKLFF. CDR3 DNA: TGTGCCAGCAGCGTAGACTTCCGTAATGAAAAACTGTTTTTT.

The chain recombines TRBV28 with TRBJ2-5, with 7 positions matching TRBD1. Germline values: CDR1 MDHEN, CDR2 SYDVKM. The length of the CDR3 is 15 residues. Germline trimming cut 3 bases from V and 2 bases from J; bases unmatched to any gene: 6. The CDR3 bases are TGTGCCAGCAGTTTGGGGGACAGTCGGCAAGAGACCCAGTACTTC. Amino acids: CASSLGDSRQETQYF.

This chain connects TRBV18 to TRBJ2-2; weak D call: TRBD1 (6 bases). Germline V gene lookup returns CDR1 KGHSH and CDR2 LQKENI. Trimming took 5 bases from V and 1 from J, leaving 8 bases between them. The CDR3 sequence is 14 residues long. This CDR3 reads CASSSDRNTGELFF. In DNA form, the CDR3 reads TGTGCCAGCTCATCGGACAGGAACACCGGGGAGCTGTTTTTT.

This clone was detected only once. The chain uses TRBV5-8 and TRBJ2-7; 9 bases map to TRBD1. V shed 6 bases and J 5 bases; nucleotides not matched to a gene: 3. The CDR3 consists of 12 residues. CDR1 and CDR2 from the germline V gene are SGHTS and YDEGEE. The CDR3 sequence: CASTWTGDEQYF. CDR3 nucleotides: TGTGCCAGCACCTGGACAGGGGACGAGCAGTACTTC.

The chain links TRBV5-4 to TRBJ2-5; 16 positions agree with TRBD2. Germline V gene sequence: CDR1 SGHNT, CDR2 YYREEE (reference sequence). The trim removed 4 bases at V and 5 bases at J, leaving 8 bases unmatched. The CDR3 consists of 17 residues. DNA of the CDR3: TGTGCCAGCAGCGCCGGGACTAGCGGGAGGGAAGGGGAGACCCAGTACTTC. Protein product: CASSAGTSGREGETQYF.

Concerning this clone itself: The same CDR3 also results from other DNA sequences found in this sample. For the CDR3, the DNA is TGCGCCAGCAGCCTGGGACAGGGGAACACCGGGGAGCTGTTTTTT. It encodes CASSLGQGNTGELFF. The chain joins TRBV5-1 to TRBJ2-2; TRBD1 matches at 9 bases. V lost 4 bases to trimming and J lost 1 base; unmatched junction nucleotides: 2. There are 15 residues in the CDR3. CDR1 is SGHRS and CDR2 is YFSETQ in the germline V gene.

The table lists this clone with a few counts. For the CDR3, the DNA is TGCGCCAGCAGCTGGGGACAGGGCTATGGCTACACCTTC. Its translation: CASSWGQGYGYTF. The chain couples TRBV5-1 to TRBJ1-2, with 9 nucleotides matching TRBD1. Germline CDR1 and CDR2: SGHRS and YFSETQ. V trimming: 3 bases; J trimming: 4 bases; junction bases outside the gene matches: 1. This CDR3 spans 13 amino acids.

Concerning this clone itself: Compared with germline, one end of the junction differs, possibly owing to a read error. The chain is built from TRBV11-3 and TRBJ2-5; 11 bases fit TRBD1. The CDR3 is 17 residues long. From germline, CDR1 is SGHNT and CDR2 YENEEA. The CDR3, as DNA: TGTGACAGCAGCTTAGGTCTCCGGACAGGGGGCTTCGAGACCCAGTACTTC. As protein: CDSSLGLRTGGFETQYF.

This chain connects TRBV7-9 to TRBJ1-3, with D hard to call. The V end was cut by 0 bases, the J end by 2 bases, with 5 bases between. The CDR3 runs to 14 residues. Looked up from germline, CDR1 is SEHNR and CDR2 is FQNEAQ (reference sequence). CDR3: CASSLAEAGNTIYF. For the CDR3, the DNA is TGTGCCAGCAGCTTAGCCGAGGCTGGAAACACCATATATTTT.

DNA of the CDR3: TGTGCCAGTAGTGGGGGAGGGGGTTGGGACTATGGCTACACCTTC. Its protein product is CASSGGGGWDYGYTF. V gene TRBV19 combines with J gene TRBJ1-2; D perhaps matches TRBD1 (6 bases). V dropped 5 bases and J dropped 3 bases, with 16 bases sitting between them. This CDR3 spans 15 amino acids. Germline V gives CDR1 LNHDA, CDR2 SQIVND (reference sequence).

The chain employs TRBV6-5 and TRBJ1-1; D gene unclear. V was cut by 0 bases and J by 8 bases, with 16 bases left in between. The CDR3 consists of 15 residues. The germline V gene encodes CDR1 MNHEY and CDR2 SVGAGI. DNA for the CDR3: TGTGCCAGCAGTTACTCTCGAGACACCGTACAGGAAGCTTTCTTT. This encodes CASSYSRDTVQEAFF.

This rearrangement joins TRBV7-9 to TRBJ2-5; 8 nucleotides align to TRBD2. CDR3 size: 15 residues. V lost 5 bases and J lost 2; bases outside the gene matches: 7. Per germline, CDR1 SEHNR and CDR2 FQNEAQ (reference sequence). Here the CDR3 reads CASSRSGAPQETQYF. The CDR3, as DNA: TGTGCCAGCAGCCGTAGCGGGGCCCCTCAAGAGACCCAGTACTTC.

The chain joins TRBV5-3 to TRBJ2-4; 8 bases agree with TRBD2. TRBV5-3 is noted as an ORF with a role that remains uncertain. This CDR3 contains 19 residues. The V and J ends lost 4 bases and 0 bases, in that order; junction bases with no gene match: 15. The CDR3 here is CARSIPGTRAHVAKNIQYF. CDR3 nucleotides: TGTGCCAGAAGCATACCCGGGACTAGGGCCCACGTAGCCAAAAACATTCAGTACTTC.

The chain carries TRBV2 and TRBJ1-4; D is unclear. CDR1 and CDR2 (germline): SNHLY, FYNNEI. CDR3 length: 12 amino acids. Trimming left V 6 bases short and J 3 bases short, with 5 bases between. The CDR3: CASRQANEKLFF. As DNA, the CDR3 is TGTGCCAGCAGGCAGGCTAATGAAAAACTGTTTTTT.